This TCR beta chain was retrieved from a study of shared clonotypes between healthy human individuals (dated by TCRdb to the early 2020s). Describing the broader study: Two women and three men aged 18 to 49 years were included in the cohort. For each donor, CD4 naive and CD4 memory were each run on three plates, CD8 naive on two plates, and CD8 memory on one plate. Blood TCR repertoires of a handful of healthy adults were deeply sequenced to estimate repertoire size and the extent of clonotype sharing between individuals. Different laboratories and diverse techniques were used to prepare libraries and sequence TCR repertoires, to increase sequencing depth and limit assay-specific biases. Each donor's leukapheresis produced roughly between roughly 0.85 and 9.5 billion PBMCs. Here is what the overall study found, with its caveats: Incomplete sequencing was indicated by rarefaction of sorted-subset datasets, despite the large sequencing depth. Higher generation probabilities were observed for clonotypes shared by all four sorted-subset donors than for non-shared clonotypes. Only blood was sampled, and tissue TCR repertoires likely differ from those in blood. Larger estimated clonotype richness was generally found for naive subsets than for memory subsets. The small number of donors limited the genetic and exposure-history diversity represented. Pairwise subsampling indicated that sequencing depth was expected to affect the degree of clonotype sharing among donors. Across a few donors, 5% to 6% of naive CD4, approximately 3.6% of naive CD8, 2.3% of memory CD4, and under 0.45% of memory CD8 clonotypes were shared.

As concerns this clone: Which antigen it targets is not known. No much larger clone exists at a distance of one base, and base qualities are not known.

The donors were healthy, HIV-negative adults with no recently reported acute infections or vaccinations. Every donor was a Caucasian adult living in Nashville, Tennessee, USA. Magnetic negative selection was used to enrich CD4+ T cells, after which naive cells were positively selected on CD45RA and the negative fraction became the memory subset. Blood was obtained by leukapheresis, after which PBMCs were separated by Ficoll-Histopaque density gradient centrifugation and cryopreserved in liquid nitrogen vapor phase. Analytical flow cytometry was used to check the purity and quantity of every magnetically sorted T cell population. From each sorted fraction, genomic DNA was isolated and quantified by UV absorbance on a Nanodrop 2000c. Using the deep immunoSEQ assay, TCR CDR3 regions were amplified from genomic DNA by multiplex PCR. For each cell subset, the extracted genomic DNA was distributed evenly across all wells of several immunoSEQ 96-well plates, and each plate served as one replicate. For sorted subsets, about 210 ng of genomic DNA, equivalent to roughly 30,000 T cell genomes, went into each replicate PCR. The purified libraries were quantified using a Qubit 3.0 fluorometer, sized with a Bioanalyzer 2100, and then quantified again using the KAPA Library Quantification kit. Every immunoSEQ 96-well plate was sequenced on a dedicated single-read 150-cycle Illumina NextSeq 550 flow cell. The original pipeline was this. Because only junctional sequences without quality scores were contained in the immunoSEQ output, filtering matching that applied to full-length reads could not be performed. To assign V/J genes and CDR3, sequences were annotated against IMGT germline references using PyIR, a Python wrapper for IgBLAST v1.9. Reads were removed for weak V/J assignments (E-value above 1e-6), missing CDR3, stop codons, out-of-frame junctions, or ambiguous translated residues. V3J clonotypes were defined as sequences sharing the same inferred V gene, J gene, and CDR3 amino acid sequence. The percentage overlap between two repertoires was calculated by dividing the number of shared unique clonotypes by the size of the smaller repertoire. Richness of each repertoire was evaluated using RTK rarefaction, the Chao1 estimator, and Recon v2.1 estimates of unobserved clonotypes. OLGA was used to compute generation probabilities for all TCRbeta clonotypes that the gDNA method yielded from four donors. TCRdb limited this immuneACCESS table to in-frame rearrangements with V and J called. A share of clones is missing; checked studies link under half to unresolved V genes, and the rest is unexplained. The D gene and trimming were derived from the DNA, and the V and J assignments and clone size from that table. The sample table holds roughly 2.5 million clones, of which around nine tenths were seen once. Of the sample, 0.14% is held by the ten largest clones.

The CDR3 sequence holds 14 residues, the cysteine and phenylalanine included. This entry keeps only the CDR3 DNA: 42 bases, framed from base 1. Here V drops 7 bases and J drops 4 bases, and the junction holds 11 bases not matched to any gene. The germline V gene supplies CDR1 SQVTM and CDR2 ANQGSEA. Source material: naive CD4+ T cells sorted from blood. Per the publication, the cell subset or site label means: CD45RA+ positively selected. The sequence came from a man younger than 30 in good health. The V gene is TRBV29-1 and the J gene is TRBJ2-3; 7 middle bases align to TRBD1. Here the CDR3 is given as CSAADRIGADTQYF. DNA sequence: TGCAGCGCTGCGGACAGGATAGGTGCAGATACGCAGTATTTT.